The 12 T cell receptor beta chains reported below all come from one sample, sequenced in a study of vaccination and CD4 T cells after COVID-19. Treatment described: roughly ten-day PBMC culture with coronavirus spike peptide pools or control peptides (ViraFEST assay). The Oncomine TCR Beta short-read assay generated sequence data from the DNA of cultured CD4+ T cells. MiXCR was run by TCRdb on the PCR reads, yielding one entry per CDR3 protein. The sample includes thousands of distinct CDR3 sequences, 57% of them seen just once. Their antigens remain unidentified. Sequencing input: CD4+ T cells from blood, cultured in vitro. The receptors come from a human donor who had recovered from COVID-19.

This sequence joins TRBV7-8 and TRBJ1-2, with D maybe TRBD1 (6 bases). Looked up from germline, CDR1 is SGHVS and CDR2 is FQNEAQ. V was cut by 4 bases and J by 4 bases, with 16 bases left in between. CDR3 length equals 15 residues. DNA for the CDR3: TGTGCCAGCAGCTCTAAACAGGGTGGTGGCTATGGCTACACCTTC. This gives the protein CASSSKQGGGYGYTF.

This sequence joins TRBV7-2 and TRBJ2-7; 8 bases are shared with TRBD2. Trimming at V came to 2 bases and at J to 3 bases, leaving 6 bases not matched to a gene. The CDR3 covers 15 residues. From germline, CDR1 is SGHTA and CDR2 FQGNSA. The CDR3 bases are TGTGCCAGCAGCTTAAGGTCTAGCGGGTTCTACGAGCAGTACTTC. Its protein product is CASSLRSSGFYEQYF.

J is TRBJ1-1 and V is TRBV5-4; no definite D call. This CDR3 has 13 residues. Germline V gene lookup returns CDR1 SGHNT and CDR2 YYREEE (reference sequence). V gave up 5 bases and J gave up 4 bases, with 12 bases separating them. CDR3 loop: CASSSGGLTEAFF. The CDR3 DNA is TGTGCCAGCAGTTCTGGCGGTCTCACTGAAGCTTTCTTT.

The chain employs TRBV18 and TRBJ2-3, with 7 bases lining up with TRBD1. Trimming at V came to 3 bases and at J to 4 bases, leaving 7 bases not matched to a gene. The CDR3 length is 15 residues. Germline loops: CDR1 KGHSH, CDR2 LQKENI. The CDR3 reads CASSPMGQIADTQYF. For the CDR3, the DNA is TGTGCCAGCTCACCCATGGGACAGATTGCAGATACGCAGTATTTT. Supplemented by reference TRBV18 and TRBJ2-3, the full variable domain reads NAGVMQNPRHLVRRRGQEARLRCSPMKGHSHVYWYRQLPEEGLKFMVYLQKENIIDESGMPKERFSAEFPKEGPSILRIQQVVRGDSAAYFCASSPMGQIADTQYFGPGTRLTVL.

This chain links TRBV24-1 with TRBJ2-3; 11 bases fit TRBD2. Germline V lookup: CDR1 KGHDR, CDR2 SFDVKD. V lost 2 bases, J lost 3 bases, and 6 bases stayed unmatched. The CDR3 is 17 residues long. The CDR3 nucleotides read TGTGCCACCAGTGATTCCCTTAGCGGGAGGGCTACAGATACGCAGTATTTT. Protein sequence: CATSDSLSGRATDTQYF.

The rearrangement links TRBV24-1 to TRBJ1-1, with a tentative D call TRBD1 (5 bases). CDR3 length: 17 amino acids. With 7 bases removed from V and 1 base from J, the gap between germline ends came to 21 bases. Germline V gene lookup returns CDR1 KGHDR and CDR2 SFDVKD. CDR3 amino acids: CATSDGRRTGSNTEAFF. As DNA, the CDR3 is TGTGCCACCAGCGACGGCCGCAGAACAGGCTCGAACACTGAAGCTTTCTTT.

The chain carries TRBV20-1 and TRBJ2-3; TRBD1 aligns across 9 bases. J was trimmed by 6 bases and V by 2 bases; bases with no gene match: 6. The CDR3 covers 14 residues. Looked up from germline, CDR1 is DFQATT and CDR2 is SNEGSKA (reference sequence). The CDR3 DNA follows: TGCAGTGCTAGAAGCCGACAGGGGGGGGATACGCAGTATTTT. Translating it yields CSARSRQGGDTQYF.

The V call is TRBV18, the J call TRBJ1-5, with D possibly being TRBD1 (5 bases). This CDR3 region has 15 residues. V was trimmed by 4 bases and J by 0 bases, leaving 10 bases between them. The V gene's germline CDR1 is KGHSH and CDR2 LQKENI. The CDR3 coding sequence is TGTGCCAGCTCACTAGGGACGGGTAGCAATCAGCCCCAGCATTTT. Translation gives CASSLGTGSNQPQHF.

The CDR3: CSARDFLGAGGNTIYF. DNA for the CDR3: TGCAGTGCTAGAGATTTTTTGGGGGCGGGCGGAAACACCATATATTTT. The chain employs TRBV20-1 and TRBJ1-3, with D possibly TRBD1 on 6 matching bases. Germline-derived CDR1 and CDR2 are DFQATT and SNEGSKA (reference sequence). Trimming took off 0 bases at V and 4 bases at J, with 16 bases between the two ends. The CDR3 loop spans 16 amino acids.

This clonotype came up once. The chain has TRBV10-1 and TRBJ2-7; 7 nucleotides line up with TRBD1. This CDR3 comprises 13 residues. Germline-derived CDR1 and CDR2 are WNHNN and SYGVQD (reference sequence). The J segment lost 1 base and the V segment lost 5 bases, leaving 2 bases of the junction unmatched. The CDR3 loop is CASSWTGSYEQYF. The CDR3 nucleotides read TGCGCCAGCAGTTGGACAGGATCCTACGAGCAGTACTTC.

This clonotype occurred a few times. The chain recombines TRBV6-1 with TRBJ2-3; possibly TRBD2 for D (6 bases). The CDR3 contains 16 residues. Germline CDR1 reads MNHNS; CDR2 reads SASEGT. V was trimmed by 8 bases and J by 1 base, leaving 19 bases between them. CDR3 in amino acids: CASGLSGKTRTDTQYF. As DNA, the CDR3 is TGTGCCAGCGGACTTAGCGGCAAAACTCGCACAGATACGCAGTATTTT.

The chain joins TRBV20-1 to TRBJ1-1; D perhaps matches TRBD1 (6 bases). Germline CDR1 DFQATT, CDR2 SNEGSKA (reference sequence). The CDR3 totals 12 residues. V lost 8 bases and J lost 3, with 13 bases in between. The CDR3 DNA is TGCAGTTCCCAGGGGATGGACACTGAAGCTTTCTTT. Translation gives CSSQGMDTEAFF.